These T cell receptor beta chains were read from a single sample in a study of cytomegalovirus exposure and HLA in healthy donors. The method was immunoSEQ multiplex PCR; TCRdb's version includes in-frame clones alone and lacks a portion of them. This table has some 140,000 clones, about 80% appearing once. Sequenced sample: PBMCs. The receptors shown here come from a man aged 35-49 years in good health and CMV-seropositive. Each CDR3 is given without its conserved first and last residue.

V gene,CDR3 protein
TRBV5-6,ASSPGYGNTIY
TRBV9,ASSPGQISYEQY
TRBV28,ASSVLAGGMHTQY
TRBV6-5,ASRIGESTQY
TRBV7-9,ASSLEGLAFGTQY
TRBV11-2,ASSLERSDEQY
TRBV29-1,SVVHNNGYT
TRBV5-1,ASSLAEPGLAHLQF
TRBV19,ASTPQTGYGYT
TRBV27,ASSPWQGESGYT
TRBV28,ASSLATTTYEQY
TRBV5-6,ASSFLTSASTDTQY
TRBV6-5,ASSSSDNSNQPQH
TRBV5-1,ASRGTSGHNEQF
TRBV2,ASKQASFNSPLH
TRBV11-3,ASSWRGDRYNEQF
TRBV5-1,ASSLVGARERGEQY
TRBV30,AWSVQGKLF
TRBV18,ASSPARQSRTEKLF
TRBV7-9,ASGTAGGPEQF
TRBV10-1,ASSEGDSLRGEQY
TRBV2,ASSEQGEANYGYT
TRBV7-9,ASSPRTTGVEQY
TRBV5-1,ASSYNPGLAPEQY
TRBV30,AWSRGQRGYT
TRBV7-2,ASSYQAGAGNEQF
TRBV29-1,SVEQGLGETQY
TRBV25-1,ASSRSGTDTQY
TRBV15,ATSRDLGRVDT
TRBV9,ASSSYRADSEETQY
TRBV15,ATSKSDRGSEQF
TRBV25-1,ASSEFGQKNIQY
TRBV19,ASSPRFSGATYEQY
TRBV7-3,ASSLGQNTEAF
TRBV5-4,ASSFGSGITGELF
TRBV7-9,ASSLVSGNIVETQY
TRBV19,ASSIDWSSYNSPLH
TRBV5-1,ASSPKQGNGEKLF
TRBV30,AWSANRGYT
TRBV4-1,ASSQAFVQGAYEQF
TRBV25-1,ASSVTPINEKLF
TRBV7-9,ASSSTRSGGSYEQY
TRBV6-1,ASLPGGRGNEQF
TRBV5-1,ASSLTGNWLDTQY
TRBV5-8,ASSLIGGQGNQPQH
TRBV6-1,ASTRAAGGPDEQY
TRBV7-9,ASSKVTSGSDEQF
TRBV7-2,ASSFGQGTYGYT
TRBV27,ASSLGQGHGYT
TRBV19,ASSQTGGYEKLF
TRBV2,ASILWAQRGGTDTQY
TRBV21-1,ASSNLSGLTDTQY
TRBV7-6,ASSLARTGGGNGYT
TRBV7-6,ASSLAGGPKFTQY
TRBV19,ASSIGQGASEQY
TRBV28,ASSSGGSTGELF
TRBV5-6,ASSTRDREETQY
TRBV5-1,ASSLVSQPQSLF
TRBV5-8,ASSKGAVAGGPETQY
TRBV5-1,ASSTPSNEQF